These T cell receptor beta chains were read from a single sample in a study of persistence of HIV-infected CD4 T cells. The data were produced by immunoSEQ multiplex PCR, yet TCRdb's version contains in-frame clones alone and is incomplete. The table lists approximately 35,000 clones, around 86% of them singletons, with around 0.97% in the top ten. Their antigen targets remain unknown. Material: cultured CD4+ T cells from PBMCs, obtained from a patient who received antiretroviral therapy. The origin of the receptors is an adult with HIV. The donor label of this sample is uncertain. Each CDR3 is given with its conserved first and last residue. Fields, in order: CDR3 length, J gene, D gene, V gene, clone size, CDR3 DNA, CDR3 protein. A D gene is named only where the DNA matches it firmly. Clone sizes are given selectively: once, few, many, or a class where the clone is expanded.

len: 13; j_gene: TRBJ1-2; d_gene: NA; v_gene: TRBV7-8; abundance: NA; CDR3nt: TGTGCCAGCAGCTTAGGTTCAGGGTCCGGCTACACCTTC; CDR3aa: CASSLGSGSGYTF
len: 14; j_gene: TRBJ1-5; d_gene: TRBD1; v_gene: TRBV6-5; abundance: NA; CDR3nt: TGTGCCAGCGCCGGGACAGGGCGAGATCAGCCCCAGCATTTT; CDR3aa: CASAGTGRDQPQHF
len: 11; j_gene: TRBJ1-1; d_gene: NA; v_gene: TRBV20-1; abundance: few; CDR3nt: TGCAGTGTTTGGGGTCGGGCTGAAGCTTTCTTT; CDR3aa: CSVWGRAEAFF
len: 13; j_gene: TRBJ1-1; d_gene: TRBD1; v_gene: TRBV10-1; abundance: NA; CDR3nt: TGCGCCGGTCGGGGACAGGTTAACACTGAAGCTTTCTTT; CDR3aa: CAGRGQVNTEAFF
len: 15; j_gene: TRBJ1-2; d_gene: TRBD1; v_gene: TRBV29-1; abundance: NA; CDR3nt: TGCAGCGTAGAGAACAGGGGGCAGCGGGGCTATGGCTACACCTTC; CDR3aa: CSVENRGQRGYGYTF
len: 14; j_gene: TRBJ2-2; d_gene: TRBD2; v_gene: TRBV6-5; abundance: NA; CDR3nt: TGTGCCAGCAGGCGGGGGGGCAGGGCCGGGGAGCTGTTTTTT; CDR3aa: CASRRGGRAGELFF
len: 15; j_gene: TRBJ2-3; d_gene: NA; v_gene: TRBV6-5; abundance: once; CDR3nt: TGTGCCAGCAGTCCGGTTGGGGGTCACACAGATACGCAGTATTTT; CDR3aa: CASSPVGGHTDTQYF
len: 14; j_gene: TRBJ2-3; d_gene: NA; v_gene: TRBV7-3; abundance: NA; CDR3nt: TGTGCCAGCAGCTTAAATAGGGCGGGGGATACGCAGTATTTT; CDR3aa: CASSLNRAGDTQYF
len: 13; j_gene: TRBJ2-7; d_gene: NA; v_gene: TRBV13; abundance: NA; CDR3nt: TGTGCCAGCAGCATTGGACAGTCCTACGAGCAGTACTTC; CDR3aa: CASSIGQSYEQYF
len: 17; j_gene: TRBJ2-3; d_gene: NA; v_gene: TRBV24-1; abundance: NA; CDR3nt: TGTGCCACCAGTGACAGACAGACCTGGGGGCACACAGATACGCAGTATTTT; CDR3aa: CATSDRQTWGHTDTQYF
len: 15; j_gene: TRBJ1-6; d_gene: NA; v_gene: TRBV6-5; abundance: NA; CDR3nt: TGTGCCAGCATCGCAAATCCCGCACATAATTCACCCCTCCACTTT; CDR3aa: CASIANPAHNSPLHF
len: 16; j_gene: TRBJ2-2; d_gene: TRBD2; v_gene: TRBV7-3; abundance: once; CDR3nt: TGTGCCAGCAGCTTAGGGCTAGCGGGGGCCACCGGGGAGCTGTTTTTT; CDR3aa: CASSLGLAGATGELFF
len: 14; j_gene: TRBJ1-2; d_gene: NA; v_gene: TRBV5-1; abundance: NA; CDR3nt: TGCGCCAGCAGCTTAGCAAGAACAGACTATGGCTACACCTTC; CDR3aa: CASSLARTDYGYTF
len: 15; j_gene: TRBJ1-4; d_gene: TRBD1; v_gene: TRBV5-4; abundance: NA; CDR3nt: TGTGCCAGCAGCCCACGGACAGGGAGGGGTGAAAAACTGTTTTTT; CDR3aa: CASSPRTGRGEKLFF
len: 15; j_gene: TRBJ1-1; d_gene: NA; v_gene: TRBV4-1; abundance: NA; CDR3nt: TGCGCCAGCAGCCAAGAAACGGGTATGAACACTGAAGCTTTCTTT; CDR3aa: CASSQETGMNTEAFF
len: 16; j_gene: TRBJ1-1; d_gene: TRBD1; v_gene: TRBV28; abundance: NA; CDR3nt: TGTGCCAGCAGGGTAGTGACAGGGGGCACTATCACTGAAGCTTTCTTT; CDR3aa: CASRVVTGGTITEAFF
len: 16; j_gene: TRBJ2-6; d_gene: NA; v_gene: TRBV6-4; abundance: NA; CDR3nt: TGTGCCAGCAGTAAAGGGGTTACATCTGGGGCCAACGTCCTGACTTTC; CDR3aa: CASSKGVTSGANVLTF
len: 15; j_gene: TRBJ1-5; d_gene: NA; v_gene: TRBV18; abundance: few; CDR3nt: TGTGCCAGCTCACCACAACGGATCAGCAATCAGCCCCAGCATTTT; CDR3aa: CASSPQRISNQPQHF
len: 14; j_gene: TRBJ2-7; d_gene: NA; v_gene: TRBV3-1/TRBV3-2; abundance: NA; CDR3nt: TGTGCCAGCAGCCACACCACAGGGTACTACGAGCAGTACTTC; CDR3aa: CASSHTTGYYEQYF
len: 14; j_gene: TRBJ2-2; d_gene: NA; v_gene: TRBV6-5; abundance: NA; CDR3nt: TGTGCCAGCACCCTATCGGGGTACACCGGGGAGCTGTTTTTT; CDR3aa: CASTLSGYTGELFF
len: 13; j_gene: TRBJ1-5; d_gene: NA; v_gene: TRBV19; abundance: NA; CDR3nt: TGTGCCAGTAGTATGACGGGAGTACAGCCCCAGCATTTT; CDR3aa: CASSMTGVQPQHF
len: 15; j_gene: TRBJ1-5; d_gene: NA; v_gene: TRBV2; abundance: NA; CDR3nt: TGTGCCAGCAGTAGAAACAGAATTTACAATCAGCCCCAGCATTTT; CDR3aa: CASSRNRIYNQPQHF
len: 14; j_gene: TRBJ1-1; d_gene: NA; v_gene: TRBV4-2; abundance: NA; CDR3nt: TGTGCCAGCAGCCTTTCCGGGGGGGTTTCTGAAGCTTTCTTT; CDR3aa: CASSLSGGVSEAFF
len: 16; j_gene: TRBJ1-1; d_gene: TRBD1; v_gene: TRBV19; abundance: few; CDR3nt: TGTGCCAGTACCTTGACAGGGGGCTTCGGAAACACTGAAGCTTTCTTT; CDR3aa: CASTLTGGFGNTEAFF
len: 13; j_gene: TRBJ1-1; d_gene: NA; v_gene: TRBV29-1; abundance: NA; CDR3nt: TGCAGCTTTGCGGTGGGGGCGAGGACTGAAGCTTTCTTT; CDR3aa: CSFAVGARTEAFF
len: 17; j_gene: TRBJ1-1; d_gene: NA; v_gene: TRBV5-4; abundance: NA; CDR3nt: TGTGCCAGCAGCTTGCCGGCCGTGATCTTTCTGAACACTGAAGCTTTCTTT; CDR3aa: CASSLPAVIFLNTEAFF
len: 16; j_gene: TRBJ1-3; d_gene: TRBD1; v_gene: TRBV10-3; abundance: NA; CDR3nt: TGTGCCATCAGCTCCGGGACAGCAGACTCTGGAAACACCATATATTTT; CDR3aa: CAISSGTADSGNTIYF
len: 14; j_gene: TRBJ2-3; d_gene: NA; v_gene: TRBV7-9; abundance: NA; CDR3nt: TGTGCCAGCAGCCCCGGGCTCGTCACAGATACGCAGTATTTT; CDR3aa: CASSPGLVTDTQYF
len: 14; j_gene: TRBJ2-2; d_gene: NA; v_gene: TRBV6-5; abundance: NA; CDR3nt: TGTGCCAGCAGTTACGGTGGGCACACCGGGGAGCTGTTTTTT; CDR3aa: CASSYGGHTGELFF
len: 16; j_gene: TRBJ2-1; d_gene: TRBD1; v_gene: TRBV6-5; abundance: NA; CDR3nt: TGTGCCAGCAGTTACCCGACAGGGGCGACTTCCAATGAGCAGTTCTTC; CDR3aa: CASSYPTGATSNEQFF
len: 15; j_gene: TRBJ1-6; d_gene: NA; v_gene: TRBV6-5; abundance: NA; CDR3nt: TGTGCCAGCAGACAATCTTCAGGGGCTGATTCACCCCTCCACTTT; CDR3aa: CASRQSSGADSPLHF
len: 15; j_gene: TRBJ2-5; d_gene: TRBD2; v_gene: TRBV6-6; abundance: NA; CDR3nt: TGTGCCAGCAGTTATAGCGGGGGGCACCAAGAGACCCAGTACTTC; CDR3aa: CASSYSGGHQETQYF
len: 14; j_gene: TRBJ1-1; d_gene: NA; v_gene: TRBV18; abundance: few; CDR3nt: TGTGCCAGCTCCCCCAATGGAGGGTCCACTGAAGCTTTCTTT; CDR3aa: CASSPNGGSTEAFF
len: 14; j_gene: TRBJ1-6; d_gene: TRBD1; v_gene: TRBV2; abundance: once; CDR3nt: TGTGCCAGCAACTCGGGACAGCCCGATTCACCCCTCCACTTT; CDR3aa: CASNSGQPDSPLHF
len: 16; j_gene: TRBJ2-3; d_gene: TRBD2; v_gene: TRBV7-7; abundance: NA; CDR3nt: TGTGCCAGCAGCTTAGGGGCGGGGGGAAGAACAGATACGCAGTATTTT; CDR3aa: CASSLGAGGRTDTQYF
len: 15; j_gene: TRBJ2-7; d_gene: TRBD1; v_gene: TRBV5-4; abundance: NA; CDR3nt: TGTGCCAGCAGCTCTATCGACAGGGGTCGATACGAGCAGTACTTC; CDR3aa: CASSSIDRGRYEQYF
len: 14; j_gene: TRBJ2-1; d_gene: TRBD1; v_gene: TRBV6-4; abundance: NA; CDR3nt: TGTGCCAGCAGCCGGGACAGGGTGTCCAATGAGCAGTTCTTC; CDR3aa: CASSRDRVSNEQFF
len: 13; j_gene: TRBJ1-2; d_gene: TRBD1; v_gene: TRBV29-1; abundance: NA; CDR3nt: TGCAGCGTTTTACAGGGGGAAGACTATGGCTACACCTTC; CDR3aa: CSVLQGEDYGYTF